This record covers a single TCR beta chain. This clonotype was seen many times. The antigen it binds to is not known. Per-base quality was not reported, and no clone a single base away is much larger than it. This sample is part of a study of T cells after yellow fever vaccination (dated by TCRdb to the late 2010s). The study in broad terms: Libraries from fractions with low cell numbers were prepared with the SMART-Seq v4 Ultra Low Input RNA kit. Bulk TCR alpha and beta repertoires were sequenced longitudinally to track T-cell clones before and after primary and booster YFV17D yellow fever vaccination. Two healthy male donors, one aged 18 to 29 and one aged 30 to 40 years, were included in the cohort. Blood was drawn at multiple timepoints before and after primary and secondary immunization, with bulk PBMC replicates and cell subsets isolated. Beyond this particular receptor, the publication reports: FACS-sorted repertoires could contain abundant contaminating clonotypes from the bulk population, so computational filtering was required. Only two donors were included in the study, so the extent to which the findings can be generalized is limited. Most clones expanded after primary vaccination (approximately 97% of CD4 and around 88% of CD8) were re-detected after the booster, suggesting that broad memory maintenance occurred. The secondary T-cell response was weaker than the primary response but faster, peaking on day 5 instead of day 15. A small share of clonotypes was detected in both CD4 and CD8 compartments, with the overlap likely arising from convergent recombination.

The treatment or condition label for this specimen denotes: live attenuated yellow fever vaccine strain. A standard Ficoll-Paque protocol was used to isolate PBMCs from peripheral blood. CD4 and CD8 T-cell fractions were isolated with Dynabeads CD4 and CD8 positive selection kits. RNA was extracted with TriZol from bulk PBMCs, CD4 and CD8 fractions, and dextramer-positive and dextramer-negative fractions. CDR1 and CDR2 are drawn from the germline V gene (reference sequence): DFQATT, SNEGSKA. V is pared back by 3 bases and J by 7 bases, with 13 bases lying between the germline termini. The CDR3 goes from the cysteine to the phenylalanine over 13 residues. The read is trimmed to its CDR3 DNA, 39 bases read in frame from base 1. Synthesis of TCR cDNA relied on 5'RACE template switching, a step that introduced a universal primer site along with unique molecular identifiers. Priming for cDNA synthesis came from both the TCR alpha and TCR beta constant segments. Two PCR steps were used to amplify libraries, with sample barcodes and sequencing adapters being added in the second step. Sequencing of libraries was done on Illumina HiSeq 2500 (2x100 bp) or NovaSeq (2x150 bp). As for how the authors treated the data: MIGEC was used to demultiplex reads and collapse the reads into UMI consensus sequences, and MiXCR was used for V(D)J alignment. Vaccine-responding clonotypes were identified with edgeR using replicate PBMC samples, with FDR below 0.01 and a log2 fold change above 5 up to day 15 being required. Bulk clonotypes were assigned CD4 or CD8 identity according to which sequenced CD4 or CD8 repertoire held them at higher abundance. TCRdb took the public reads, trimmed them with fastp at Q25, ran MiXCR for clone calling and kept in-frame beta chains. Each entry merges the rows of one CDR3 protein and shows their most common DNA and genes. TCRdb, not the authors, supplied the V and J calls. The sample data list a few hundred thousand distinct CDR3 sequences, and 6.5% to 8.5% of these were observed just once. Of the sample, approximately 0.85% falls within the top ten clones.

The sequence joins TRBV20-1 to TRBJ1-5; the D gene cannot be resolved reliably. The clonotype originates from a man aged 25 to 40 who received the YFV17D yellow fever vaccine. The sample was CD4+ T cells sorted from PBMCs, taken 15 days after the yellow fever booster vaccination. CDR3 reads: CSASWIGNQPQHF. The DNA is as follows: TGCAGTGCTAGCTGGATAGGGAACCAGCCCCAGCATTTT.